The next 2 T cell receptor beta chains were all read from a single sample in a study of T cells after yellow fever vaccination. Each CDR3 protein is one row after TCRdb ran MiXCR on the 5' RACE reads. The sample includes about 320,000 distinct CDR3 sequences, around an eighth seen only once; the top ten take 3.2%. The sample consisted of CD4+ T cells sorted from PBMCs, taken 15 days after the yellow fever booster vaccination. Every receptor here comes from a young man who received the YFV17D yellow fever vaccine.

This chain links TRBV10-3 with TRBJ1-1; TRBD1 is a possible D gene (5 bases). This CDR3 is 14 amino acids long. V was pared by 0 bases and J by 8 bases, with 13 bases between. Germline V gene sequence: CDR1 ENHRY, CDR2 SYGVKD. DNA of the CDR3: TGTGCCATCAGTGAGTCCCGGGGACTACTGGAAGCTTTCTTT. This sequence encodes CAISESRGLLEAFF.

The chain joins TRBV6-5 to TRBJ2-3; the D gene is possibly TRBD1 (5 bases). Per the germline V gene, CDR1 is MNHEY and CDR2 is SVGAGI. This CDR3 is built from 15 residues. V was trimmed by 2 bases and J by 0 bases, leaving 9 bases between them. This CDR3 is CASSYGATSTDTQYF. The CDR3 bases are TGTGCCAGCAGTTACGGGGCGACTAGCACAGATACGCAGTATTTT.